This is a list of T cell receptor beta chains from one sample in a study of cytomegalovirus exposure and HLA in healthy donors. TCRdb's table, derived via immunoSEQ multiplex PCR, lists solely in-frame clones and lacks some. The top ten hold under 5% of the sample, which has 100,000 to 150,000 clones, approximately 80% seen once. Sequencing used PBMCs. The receptors derive from a male donor in good health and CMV-seropositive. The CDR3 runs from the conserved cysteine through the conserved F or W.

V: TRBV5-1; J: TRBJ1-1; CDR3: CASSLAETGAIWNTEAFF
V: TRBV7-2; J: TRBJ2-7; CDR3: CASGDDRENYEQYF
V: TRBV7-2; J: TRBJ2-3; CDR3: CASSTAGRSTDTQYF
V: TRBV7-9; J: TRBJ1-5; CDR3: CASSFNSNQPQHF
V: TRBV2; J: TRBJ1-2; CDR3: CASSEGQFPYGYTF
V: TRBV5-1; J: TRBJ2-6; CDR3: CASSLTLSSGSLSGANVLTF
V: TRBV9; J: .; CDR3: CASSSGNTYEQYF
V: TRBV6-1; J: TRBJ1-3; CDR3: CASSRDFRGGNTIYF
V: TRBV7-2; J: TRBJ2-7; CDR3: CASRLVEVSSYEQYF
V: TRBV7-9; J: TRBJ1-2; CDR3: CASSSQGPYTF
V: TRBV7-2; J: TRBJ2-1; CDR3: CASSPRLGGARNEQFF
V: TRBV4-1; J: TRBJ2-7; CDR3: CASSQAGLSSYEQYF
V: TRBV27; J: TRBJ1-5; CDR3: CASSRQGEGQPQHF
V: TRBV28; J: TRBJ1-1; CDR3: CASSLRDSNTEAFF
V: TRBV2; J: TRBJ2-5; CDR3: CASSMTSGGAETQYF
V: TRBV14; J: TRBJ1-2; CDR3: CASSPWTVAPWGYGYTF
V: TRBV29-1; J: TRBJ2-2; CDR3: CSAAGHTGSGELFF
V: TRBV7-8; J: TRBJ2-5; CDR3: CAGSPRGGETQYF
V: TRBV5-1; J: TRBJ2-7; CDR3: CASSLGAPYEQYF
V: TRBV5-1; J: TRBJ2-1; CDR3: CASSLGTSGGWSYNEQFF
V: TRBV15; J: TRBJ1-4; CDR3: CATSRDLLREKLFF
V: TRBV6-5; J: TRBJ1-1; CDR3: CASSYSIIQGNTEAFF
V: TRBV6-5; J: TRBJ1-4; CDR3: CASSFRRGEKLFF
V: TRBV5-1; J: TRBJ1-1; CDR3: CASSFRDTDPNTEAFF
V: TRBV29-1; J: TRBJ1-1; CDR3: CSVQVGQGNTEAFF
V: TRBV6-5; J: TRBJ2-1; CDR3: CASSYSRRDNEQFF
V: TRBV15; J: TRBJ2-7; CDR3: CATSGGTSGSYYEQYF
V: TRBV9; J: TRBJ1-5; CDR3: CASSPAGESNQPQHF
V: TRBV15; J: TRBJ1-1; CDR3: CATSRDVAGPTEAFF
V: TRBV28; J: TRBJ1-4; CDR3: CASSPGGNEKLFF
V: TRBV28; J: TRBJ1-1; CDR3: CASNPGQHNTEAFF
V: TRBV6-5; J: TRBJ1-5; CDR3: CASSSEGDQPQHF
V: TRBV28; J: TRBJ2-7; CDR3: CASSPRWTGYEQYF
V: TRBV27; J: TRBJ2-2; CDR3: CASSLRRRDNTGELFF
V: TRBV7-3; J: TRBJ2-5; CDR3: CASSLTGDQETQYF
V: TRBV5-1; J: TRBJ2-3; CDR3: CASSAGLEVDTQYF
V: TRBV6-1; J: TRBJ2-2; CDR3: CASSGTESGELFF
V: TRBV29-1; J: TRBJ2-7; CDR3: CSVGQGGDYEQYF
V: TRBV6-5; J: TRBJ2-1; CDR3: CASSYGPDNYNEQFF
V: TRBV28; J: TRBJ1-5; CDR3: CASSYRGRGPQHF
V: TRBV6-5; J: TRBJ1-5; CDR3: CASRKQGAGQPQHF
V: TRBV2; J: TRBJ2-7; CDR3: CASSARQGRYEQYF
V: TRBV6-5; J: TRBJ1-6; CDR3: CASSSTGGGNSPLHF
V: TRBV30; J: TRBJ1-2; CDR3: CAWNFGQGDGYTF
V: TRBV10-3; J: TRBJ1-5; CDR3: CAISEGRLSNQPQHF
V: TRBV7-2; J: TRBJ1-1; CDR3: CASSLSVNTEAFF
V: TRBV7-2; J: TRBJ1-2; CDR3: CASSLTGSGVSYGYTF